The T cell receptor beta chain described here comes from a study of blood T cells in healthy people across ages. Through a sample-barcoded 5' primer and a J-beta primer mix, a second PCR was run for roughly 6 to 11 cycles. CDR3-containing paired-end reads numbering at least 2.5 million came from each sample. TCRdb re-analysed the 5' RACE reads in MiXCR, keeping a single row per CDR3 protein. This repertoire shows about 1.6 million distinct CDR3 sequences, about 35% found once; its top ten account for around 10%. As regards this clonotype: Its antigen is currently unknown.

Study findings and constraints: Higher diversity, along with more naive CD4+ cells, distinguished long-lived donors from aged donors.

The authors isolated at least 6 million PBMCs per sample. The V gene end was trimmed by 3 bases and the J gene end by 8 bases; junction bases not matched to a gene: 6. Germline V gene lookup returns CDR1 MNHNS and CDR2 SASEGT. This CDR3 is 13 amino acids long. Material for sequencing was blood. The V and J genes are TRBV6-1 and TRBJ1-2, with 7 bases identical to TRBD1. The clonotype was recovered from a woman in her twenties or thirties in good health. The CDR3 bases are TGTGCCAGCAGTGATAGGGGGCGAGAGGGCTACACCTTC. This gives the protein CASSDRGREGYTF.